The clone carrying this T cell receptor beta chain came up many times. As yet, its antigen is unknown. The data were obtained in a study of neurological immune-mediated disorders. On the study more broadly: Of the approximately 35 patients with multiple sclerosis, 31 had relapsing-remitting MS, whereas the remaining 3 had secondary progressive MS.

The making of cDNA relied on 5'RACE with 10-nucleotide random UMIs. TCRdb fed the 5' RACE reads into MiXCR, producing one record per CDR3 protein. The sample contains approximately 38,000 distinct CDR3 sequences, 2.5% of which appear only once. Overall study findings and caveats: The multiple sclerosis repertoire cluster had no association with any clinical or MRI feature. TCR clonal expansion peaked in HTLV-1-associated myelopathy patients and was lowest in multiple sclerosis patients.

Germline V gives CDR1 SGHRS, CDR2 YFSETQ. V was clipped by 0 bases and J by 0 bases, with 7 bases between them. The CDR3 is 15 amino acids. Sequencing was carried out using PBMCs. This clonotype was obtained from a man in his fifties with multiple sclerosis. The V gene is TRBV5-1, the J gene TRBJ2-1; D unclear. CDR3 sequence (DNA): TGCGCCAGCAGCTTGGACGGTAGCTCCTACAATGAGCAGTTCTTC. It encodes CASSLDGSSYNEQFF.